These 3 T cell receptor beta chains were sequenced from one sample in a study of CXCR3-negative and CXCR3-positive naive CD8 T cells. Researchers prepared the TRB cDNA libraries using 5' RACE with UMI labels. No DNA is given; TCRdb re-called the 5' RACE reads and lists each CDR3 protein once. The listing records some 8,000 distinct CDR3 sequences. The sequenced sample consisted of naive CXCR3- CD8+ T cells from blood. Stated subset: CD45RO-CCR7+CD27+CD95- naive CD8+ T cells lacking CXCR3 (TNR3-). Source of these receptors: a human donor in good health. Some clones in this sample may be carry-over from other donors' samples.

Frequency places this clonotype as medium-sized. The chain employs TRBV2 and TRBJ2-4; the D call from TCRdb, TRBD2, cannot be confirmed without DNA. In germline, CDR1 is SNHLY, CDR2 FYNNEI. The CDR3 consists of 16 residues. This CDR3 is CASNPRDLEAKNIQYF. Complete variable domain (other parts from reference TRBV2 and TRBJ2-4): EPEVTQTPSHQVTQMGQEVILRCVPISNHLYFYWYRQILGQKVEFLVSFYNNEISEKSEIFDDQFSVERPDGSNFTLKIRSTKLEDSAMYFCASNPRDLEAKNIQYFGAGTRLSVL.

V gene TRBV23-1 combines with J gene TRBJ2-1; the TCRdb call, TRBD1, lacks DNA for checking. Being an ORF, TRBV23-1 has a function that is uncertain. The CDR3 contains 16 residues. CDR3: CASSQPGTVSYNEQFF.

The rearrangement joins TRBV29-1 to TRBJ2-5; TCRdb calls TRBD1, which cannot be checked without DNA. The CDR3 has 13 amino acids. The germline CDR1 and CDR2 sequences are SQVTM and ANQGSEA. CDR3: CSVYGTGEETQYF. The full variable domain, in which reference TRBV29-1 and TRBJ2-5 provide the parts outside the CDR3, is SAVISQKPSRDICQRGTSLTIQCQVDSQVTMMFWYRQQPGQSLTLIATANQGSEATYESGFVIDKFPISRPNLTFSTLTVSNMSPEDSSIYLCSVYGTGEETQYFGPGTRLLVL.